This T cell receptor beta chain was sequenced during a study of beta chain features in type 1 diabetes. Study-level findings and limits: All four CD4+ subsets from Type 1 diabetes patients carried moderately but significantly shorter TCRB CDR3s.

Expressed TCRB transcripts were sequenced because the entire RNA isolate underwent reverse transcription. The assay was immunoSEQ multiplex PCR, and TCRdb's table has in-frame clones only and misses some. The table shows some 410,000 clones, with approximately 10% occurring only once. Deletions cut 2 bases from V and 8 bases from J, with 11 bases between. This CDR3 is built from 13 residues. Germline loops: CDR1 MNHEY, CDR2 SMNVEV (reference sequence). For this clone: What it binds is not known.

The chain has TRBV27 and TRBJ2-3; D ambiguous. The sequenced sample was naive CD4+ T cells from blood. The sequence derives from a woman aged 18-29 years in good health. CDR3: CASSLIVTATQYF. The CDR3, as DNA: TGTGCCAGCAGTTTAATTGTGACGGCTACGCAGTATTTT.